One and the same sample provided the 26 T cell receptor beta chains below, sequenced in a study of cytomegalovirus exposure and HLA in healthy donors (dated 2017 in TCRdb). The method behind the library was the immunoSEQ multiplex PCR assay. The multiplex PCR relied on a mix of 60 forward primers for TCR Vbeta segments and 13 reverse primers for TCR Jbeta segments. This immuneACCESS table, as held by TCRdb, lists in-frame sequences with V and J called but not all clones. Of the missing ones, under half trace to an unresolved V gene in checked studies; the others have no known cause. The sample records over 130,000 clones, roughly 83% of which are singletons. Roughly 4% of the sample is taken by the ten largest. Input material: PBMCs. The receptors stem from a human donor in good health.

This sequence joins TRBV5-5 and TRBJ2-3; 7 nucleotides align to TRBD2. Trimming cost V 0 bases and J 2 bases; bases outside gene matches: 3. The CDR3 totals 15 residues. Germline lookup yields CDR1 SGHKS and CDR2 YYEKEE (reference sequence). This CDR3 reads CASSLAGRDTDTQYF. DNA for the CDR3: TGTGCCAGCAGCTTGGCGGGGAGGGACACAGATACGCAGTATTTT. The full variable domain, with the rest looked up from reference TRBV5-5 and TRBJ2-3, is DAGVTQSPTHLIKTRGQQVTLRCSPISGHKSVSWYQQVLGQGPQFIFQYYEKEERGRGNFPDRFSARQFPNYSSELNVNALLLGDSALYLCASSLAGRDTDTQYFGPGTRLTVL.

This clone is a singleton in its sample. The V call is TRBV30, the J call TRBJ2-3, with TRBD2 matching over 8 bases. This CDR3 comprises 15 residues. V was pared by 5 bases and J by 2 bases, with 9 bases of the junction left unmatched. Germline values: CDR1 GTSNPN, CDR2 SVGIG (reference sequence). The DNA of the CDR3 is TGTGCCTGGCTGAGGGCGGGGGGCTACACAGATACGCAGTATTTT. This codes for CAWLRAGGYTDTQYF.

V usage is TRBV13 and J usage is TRBJ2-7, with 12 bases fitting TRBD2. With 5 bases clipped from V and 2 bases from J, the junction kept 4 bases outside the gene matches. CDR1 and CDR2 from the germline V gene are PRHDT and FYEKMQ (reference sequence). This CDR3 has 15 residues. In DNA, the CDR3 is TGTGCCAGCAGCCCAGGACTAGCGGGGACCTACGAGCAGTACTTC. Its translation: CASSPGLAGTYEQYF.

This chain connects TRBV5-6 to TRBJ2-1; D remains ambiguous. The CDR3 contains 11 residues. The germline V gene encodes CDR1 SGHDT and CDR2 YYEEEE. V was trimmed by 0 bases and J by 13 bases, leaving 8 bases between them. The CDR3 loop reads CASSLGQTQFF. Written as DNA, the CDR3 is TGTGCCAGCAGCTTGGGGCAGACACAGTTCTTC.

The CDR3 bases are TGTGCCAGCAGCCCATTTGCAGGGGACGGAACTAATGAAAAACTGTTTTTT. Translation: CASSPFAGDGTNEKLFF. J is TRBJ1-4 and V is TRBV7-6; TRBD1 might be the D (6 bases). V dropped 5 bases and J dropped 1 base, with 17 bases sitting between them. CDR1 and CDR2 from the germline V gene are SGHVS and FNYEAQ. The CDR3 contains 17 residues.

The CDR3 coding sequence is TGTGCCAGCAGTTACTCGGGCTTCGCCTATAATTCACCCCTCCACTTT. Residues: CASSYSGFAYNSPLHF. J is TRBJ1-6 and V is TRBV6-5; D ambiguous. CDR3 length: 16 residues. V was trimmed by 0 bases and J by 2 bases, leaving 8 bases between them. Germline V gene data show CDR1 as MNHEY and CDR2 as SVGAGI.

V and J are TRBV5-4 and TRBJ2-2, with D possibly matching TRBD1 (5 bases). The CDR3 length is 14 residues. The germline V gene has CDR1 SGHNT and CDR2 YYREEE (reference sequence). V was trimmed by 2 bases and J by 3 bases, leaving 8 bases between them. The CDR3 coding sequence is TGTGCCAGCAGCTTCGACAGAGACACCGGGGAGCTGTTTTTT. This sequence encodes CASSFDRDTGELFF.

The V and J genes are TRBV27 and TRBJ2-3; TRBD2 might be the D (6 bases). In germline, CDR1 is MNHEY, CDR2 SMNVEV (reference sequence). The CDR3 has 15 residues. The V end lost 6 bases, the J end lost 5 bases, and 18 bases lay between the germline ends. CDR3 protein: CASRPTSKPQDTQYF. The DNA of the CDR3 is TGTGCCAGCAGACCTACTAGCAAACCACAAGATACGCAGTATTTT.

The chain couples TRBV6-5 to TRBJ2-5, with 11 bases matching TRBD2. Trimming at V came to 8 bases and at J to 2 bases, leaving 7 bases not matched to a gene. The CDR3 sequence is 15 residues long. Germline V CDR1 and CDR2: MNHEY, SVGAGI. The CDR3 reads CASQLAGAPQETQYF. As DNA, the CDR3 is TGTGCCAGCCAACTAGCGGGGGCTCCACAAGAGACCCAGTACTTC.

This clone has a single count. This chain links TRBV19 with TRBJ2-2; 13 nucleotides line up with TRBD2. Germline-derived CDR1 and CDR2 are LNHDA and SQIVND (reference sequence). This CDR3 spans 20 amino acids. The V segment lost 4 bases and the J segment 0 bases; nucleotides outside the gene matches: 11. The CDR3 DNA reads as TGTGCCAGTAGTAAAGGACTAGCGGGAGATCTTATGGCGAACACCGGGGAGCTGTTTTTT. It codes for CASSKGLAGDLMANTGELFF.

The chain links TRBV27 to TRBJ2-7; 7 bases are shared with TRBD2. The CDR3 covers 14 residues. V dropped 8 bases and J dropped 6; count of bases not matched to a gene: 13. Per the germline V gene, CDR1 is MNHEY and CDR2 is SMNVEV (reference sequence). CDR3 coding DNA: TGTGCCAGCGGGAAGGGACTAAATCTCCCCGAGCAGTACTTC. It is translated as CASGKGLNLPEQYF.

This clone was counted once. The chain uses TRBV14 and TRBJ1-2, with 10 bases lining up with TRBD1. V dropped 6 bases and J dropped 6; count of bases not matched to a gene: 7. Germline loops: CDR1 SGHDN, CDR2 FVKESK. CDR3 size: 14 residues. CDR3 region: CASRRTGTGDGYTF. The CDR3 DNA is TGTGCCAGCAGACGCACCGGGACAGGGGATGGCTACACCTTC.

The chain joins TRBV30 to TRBJ1-5; D might be TRBD1 (5 bases). Germline values: CDR1 GTSNPN, CDR2 SVGIG (reference sequence). Trimming stripped 1 base from V and 0 bases from J, with 16 bases between. The CDR3 extends over 17 amino acids. The CDR3 DNA reads TGTGCCTGGAGTGCCTCATTAGACAGCTATAGCAATCAGCCCCAGCATTTT. As protein: CAWSASLDSYSNQPQHF.

This clone was counted between two and nine times. The V and J genes are TRBV5-6 and TRBJ1-2, with D unresolved. CDR3 size: 16 residues. Germline values: CDR1 SGHDT, CDR2 YYEEEE. Trimming shortened V by 0 bases and J by 3 bases, and 15 bases separated the two germline ends. CDR3 sequence (DNA): TGTGCCAGCAGCTTGGGGGCAGCTCCTCTCGACTATGGCTACACCTTC. Its translation is CASSLGAAPLDYGYTF.

This clone has just a few counts. This sequence joins TRBV27 and TRBJ1-6; tentatively, D is TRBD1 (6 bases). The CDR3 loop spans 16 amino acids. Germline lookup yields CDR1 MNHEY and CDR2 SMNVEV (reference sequence). V was shortened by 4 bases and J by 10 bases, with 20 bases between the two germline ends. CDR3 coding DNA: TGTGCCAGCAGTTCTCTAACAGGGTCTCAACCGTCACCCCTCCACTTT. Encoded protein: CASSSLTGSQPSPLHF.

The chain employs TRBV25-1 and TRBJ2-2; 9 bases are shared with TRBD1. Germline assignment: CDR1 MGHDK and CDR2 SYGVNS. CDR3 length equals 15 residues. After removal of 7 bases from V and 4 bases from J, the junction contained 7 bases not matched to a gene. CDR3 coding DNA: TGTGCCAGCACTTCGGACAGGGGTTCCACCGGGGAGCTGTTTTTT. Translating it yields CASTSDRGSTGELFF.

The chain carries TRBV25-1 and TRBJ1-1; D remains ambiguous. Germline loops: CDR1 MGHDK, CDR2 SYGVNS. The CDR3 totals 15 residues. Between the trimmed V and J ends, which lost 2 bases and 0 bases, there was a span of 10 bases. In DNA form, the CDR3 reads TGTGCCAGCAGTGAAACATGGGCAGTGAACACTGAAGCTTTCTTT. Protein product: CASSETWAVNTEAFF.

The chain has TRBV5-1 and TRBJ1-6; D remains ambiguous. Trimming left V 3 bases short and J 5 bases short, with 18 bases between. Germline V gene lookup returns CDR1 SGHRS and CDR2 YFSETQ. CDR3 length: 17 residues. The DNA of the CDR3 is TGCGCCAGCAGCTCTCTGCCCGGGTATTATGATAATTCACCCCTCCACTTT. Translation: CASSSLPGYYDNSPLHF.

This clone has a single count. The chain has TRBV27 and TRBJ2-7; perhaps TRBD1 as D (7 bases). This CDR3 region has 15 residues. V was shortened by 1 base and J by 5 bases, with 15 bases between the two germline ends. Germline V gene data show CDR1 as MNHEY and CDR2 as SMNVEV (reference sequence). CDR3 amino acids: CASSLFAGGKHEQYF. CDR3 DNA: TGTGCCAGCAGTTTATTCGCAGGGGGGAAACACGAGCAGTACTTC.

About this clone itself: Within the sample, other DNA sequences also encode this same CDR3. The V call is TRBV5-6, the J call TRBJ2-5; 9 nucleotides agree with TRBD1. The CDR3 extends over 15 amino acids. The V gene's germline CDR1 is SGHDT and CDR2 YYEEEE. V trimming: 0 bases; J trimming: 3 bases; junction bases outside the gene matches: 3. The CDR3 here is CASSLGGQGKETQYF. The CDR3 region has the DNA TGTGCCAGCAGCTTGGGGGGACAGGGAAAAGAGACCCAGTACTTC.

In this sample, this clone turned up a few times. The gene calls are TRBV7-9 and TRBJ1-1; 7 nucleotides match TRBD1. There are 13 residues in the CDR3. Looked up from germline, CDR1 is SEHNR and CDR2 is FQNEAQ (reference sequence). The J segment lost 6 bases and the V segment lost 8 bases, leaving 9 bases of the junction unmatched. The CDR3 coding sequence is TGTGCCAGCTACTCCGACAGGGACTCTGAAGCTTTCTTT. It specifies CASYSDRDSEAFF.

The chain carries TRBV11-1 and TRBJ1-1; 10 nucleotides agree with TRBD1. The CDR3 consists of 16 residues. Trimming cost V 3 bases and J 0 bases; bases outside gene matches: 4. Germline CDR1 and CDR2: SGHAT and FQDESV (reference sequence). CDR3: CASSLSGTGVNTEAFF. The CDR3 DNA reads TGTGCCAGCAGCTTGTCCGGGACAGGGGTGAACACTGAAGCTTTCTTT.

The chain is built from TRBV27 and TRBJ2-1, with 14 bases lining up with TRBD2. Germline CDR1 reads MNHEY; CDR2 reads SMNVEV (reference sequence). This CDR3 is 17 amino acids long. The J segment lost 4 bases and the V segment lost 7 bases, leaving 9 bases of the junction unmatched. The CDR3 bases are TGTGCCAGCACCCAGACTAGCGGGGGGGAGGTTTACAATGAGCAGTTCTTC. Amino acid sequence: CASTQTSGGEVYNEQFF.

The gene calls are TRBV19 and TRBJ1-1, with 11 bases matching TRBD1. V was pared by 4 bases and J by 8 bases, with 6 bases of the junction left unmatched. Germline CDR1 reads LNHDA; CDR2 reads SQIVND (reference sequence). This CDR3 has 14 residues. The CDR3 protein is CASSNGQGASEAFF. The CDR3 DNA sequence: TGTGCCAGTAGTAACGGACAGGGGGCAAGCGAAGCTTTCTTT.

The rearrangement links TRBV7-9 to TRBJ1-1; D is possibly TRBD1 (6 bases). The CDR3 loop spans 15 amino acids. Trimming stripped 5 bases from V and 0 bases from J, with 13 bases between. CDR1 is SEHNR, CDR2 FQNEAQ, per germline (reference sequence). The CDR3 nucleotides read TGTGCCAGCAGCCCCCTCCAGGGGCTGAACACTGAAGCTTTCTTT. This encodes CASSPLQGLNTEAFF.

As for this clone: A junction end diverges from the germline sequence, so it may reflect a read error. The chain uses TRBV7-9 and TRBJ2-5; the D is unclear. This CDR3 is 15 amino acids long. In germline, CDR1 is SEHNR, CDR2 FQNEAQ (reference sequence). The CDR3 nucleotides read TGTTCCAGCAGCCCTAGAGTCGTGGTAAGGGAGACCCAGTACTTC. This gives the protein CSSSPRVVVRETQYF.